Listed here are 17 T cell receptor beta chains from one sample, sequenced in a study of somatic mutations in cytotoxic T cells in rheumatoid arthritis. Data came from immunoSEQ multiplex PCR; TCRdb stores just in-frame clones and leaves some out. This sample yields 12,000 to 15,000 clones, of which 60% to 85% are seen a single time; roughly 8.1% belongs to the top ten. Sequenced input: CD8+ T cells sorted from blood. All receptors derive from an adult with rheumatoid arthritis.

This chain links TRBV7-8 with TRBJ2-5; TRBD1 agrees at 10 bases. The CDR3 covers 15 residues. CDR1 and CDR2 from the germline V gene are SGHVS and FQNEAQ. V was clipped by 6 bases and J by 2 bases; unmatched bases: 6. In DNA form, the CDR3 reads TGTGCCAGCAGATACCGACAGGGGGCACAAGAGACCCAGTACTTC. It codes for CASRYRQGAQETQYF.

The V gene is TRBV27, the J gene TRBJ2-7, with D possibly matching TRBD2 (7 bases). The V end was cut by 3 bases, the J end by 2 bases, with 14 bases between. This CDR3 is 15 amino acids long. CDR1 MNHEY and CDR2 SMNVEV come from the germline V gene (reference sequence). The CDR3 DNA follows: TGTGCCAGCAGTTTGGGGGGGCGGTTGGCCTACGAGCAGTACTTC. This encodes CASSLGGRLAYEQYF.

The rearrangement joins TRBV4-1 to TRBJ1-5, with D tentatively TRBD1 (6 bases). The CDR3 loop spans 18 amino acids. V dropped 0 bases and J dropped 3 bases, with 18 bases sitting between them. The V gene's germline CDR1 is MGHRA and CDR2 YSYEKL. CDR3 DNA: TGCGCCAGCAGCCAAGACCCGAGGGACACCCTGGTCAATCAGCCCCAGCATTTT. It translates to CASSQDPRDTLVNQPQHF.

By sample share, this clone is medium-sized. The rearrangement joins TRBV9 to TRBJ1-6, with TRBD1 matching 7 bases. The germline CDR1 and CDR2 sequences are SGDLS and YYNGEE. The V gene end was trimmed by 4 bases and the J gene end by 11 bases; junction bases not matched to a gene: 12. This CDR3 has 15 residues. In DNA, the CDR3 is TGTGCCAGCAGCCCTCACTCGACAGGGTCCCCACCCCTCCACTTT. It is translated as CASSPHSTGSPPLHF.

V usage is TRBV7-6 and J usage is TRBJ1-2; a weak D match, TRBD1 (5 bases). Looked up from germline, CDR1 is SGHVS and CDR2 is FNYEAQ. V lost 6 bases, J lost 5 bases, and 28 bases lay in between. The CDR3 is 18 amino acids. Here the CDR3 DNA reads TGTGCCAGCAGTGAAAGAGTAGAAGGGGTTAAGGTTCCTTATGGCTACACCTTC. This codes for CASSERVEGVKVPYGYTF.

V gene TRBV7-2 combines with J gene TRBJ2-5, with 7 bases fitting TRBD2. This CDR3 comprises 13 residues. CDR1 is SGHTA, CDR2 FQGNSA, per germline. V lost 6 bases, J lost 0 bases, and 1 base stayed unmatched. Here the CDR3 reads CASRGTNQETQYF. The CDR3 bases are TGTGCCAGCAGGGGGACTAACCAAGAGACCCAGTACTTC.

The J gene is TRBJ1-2, the V gene TRBV7-9, with TRBD1 matching over 7 bases. Germline values: CDR1 SEHNR, CDR2 FQNEAQ (reference sequence). After removal of 5 bases from V and 4 bases from J, the junction contained 4 bases not matched to a gene. The CDR3 extends over 13 amino acids. The CDR3 nucleotides read TGTGCCAGCAGCATTTCAGGGGGCTATGGCTACACCTTC. It is translated as CASSISGGYGYTF.

The chain joins TRBV9 to TRBJ1-4; a weak D match, TRBD1 (5 bases). The germline V gene encodes CDR1 SGDLS and CDR2 YYNGEE. This CDR3 has 17 residues. V shed 3 bases and J shed 7 bases, with 22 bases lying between them. The CDR3 DNA reads TGTGCCAGCAGCGCAGAACGAGGGGTTGGGGGAGGTGAAAAACTGTTTTTT. Amino acid sequence: CASSAERGVGGGEKLFF.

The chain recombines TRBV27 with TRBJ2-1; D possibly corresponds to TRBD2 (5 bases). Germline values: CDR1 MNHEY, CDR2 SMNVEV (reference sequence). The CDR3 runs 15 residues. Trimming left V 6 bases short and J 5 bases short, with 17 bases between. CDR3: CASRTRRAWDNEQFF. CDR3 DNA: TGTGCCAGCAGGACACGGCGGGCCTGGGACAATGAGCAGTTCTTC.

CDR3 amino acids: CASSLGSLAYGYTF. The DNA for the CDR3 is TGTGCCAGCAGCTTAGGCAGCTTGGCCTACGGCTACACCTTC. The genes are TRBV7-8 and TRBJ1-2, with D hard to call. V shed 1 base and J shed 8 bases, with 14 bases lying between them. Germline lookup yields CDR1 SGHVS and CDR2 FQNEAQ. The CDR3 length is 14 residues.

In its sample, this clone was seen once. The V call is TRBV4-2, the J call TRBJ1-1, with 8 nucleotides matching TRBD1. Per the germline V gene, CDR1 is LGHNA and CDR2 is YNFKEQ. V gave up 3 bases and J gave up 0 bases; unmatched junction bases: 9. The CDR3 runs 17 residues. The CDR3 is CASSHLAGQGLNTEAFF. CDR3 DNA: TGTGCCAGCAGCCACCTAGCCGGACAGGGACTGAACACTGAAGCTTTCTTT.

V is TRBV19 and J is TRBJ1-1, with D possibly matching TRBD1 (5 bases). This CDR3 is built from 13 residues. Between the trimmed V and J ends, which lost 8 bases and 4 bases, there was a span of 14 bases. Germline V gene sequence: CDR1 LNHDA, CDR2 SQIVND (reference sequence). CDR3 nucleotide sequence: TGTGCCAGTCGTCAGGGTTTTAGCACTGAAGCTTTCTTT. Its protein product is CASRQGFSTEAFF. Drawing the rest from reference TRBV19 and TRBJ1-1, the complete variable domain is DGGITQSPKYLFRKEGQNVTLSCEQNLNHDAMYWYRQDPGQGLRLIYYSQIVNDFQKGDIAEGYSVSREKKESFPLTVTSAQKNPTAFYLCASRQGFSTEAFFGQGTRLTVV.

By its share, this clone is medium-sized. The CDR3 reads CASSQDTKAAGAKYGYTF. CDR3 nucleotide sequence: TGTGCCAGCAGCCAAGATACAAAAGCGGCAGGGGCAAAGTATGGCTACACCTTC. The V call is TRBV4-2, the J call TRBJ1-2, with D tentatively TRBD1 (6 bases). The CDR3 covers 18 residues. CDR1 is LGHNA and CDR2 is YNFKEQ in the germline V gene. V was cut by 0 bases and J by 5 bases, with 22 bases left in between.

There are a few counts of this clone. The genes are TRBV5-1 and TRBJ1-2; 7 bases agree with TRBD1. There are 13 residues in the CDR3. Losses at the gene ends were 3 bases for V and 7 bases for J; bases not matched to a gene: 6. Germline CDR1 and CDR2: SGHRS and YFSETQ. The chain's CDR3 is CASSWTGLGGYTF. In DNA form, the CDR3 reads TGCGCCAGCAGCTGGACAGGTTTAGGTGGCTACACCTTC. Complete variable domain (other parts from reference TRBV5-1 and TRBJ1-2): KAGVTQTPRYLIKTRGQQVTLSCSPISGHRSVSWYQQTPGQGLQFLFEYFSETQRNKGNFPGRFSGRQFSNSRSEMNVSTLELGDSALYLCASSWTGLGGYTFGSGTRLTVV.

In its sample, this clone is medium-sized (0.01 to 0.1%). The chain recombines TRBV18 with TRBJ2-6, with D possibly matching TRBD1 (6 bases). Trimming removed 2 bases from V and 0 bases from J, with 11 bases in between. The germline V gene has CDR1 KGHSH and CDR2 LQKENI. The CDR3 sequence is 17 residues long. CDR3 region: CASSPKQGSSGANVLTF. In nucleotides, the CDR3 is TGTGCCAGCTCACCAAAGCAGGGGAGCTCTGGGGCCAACGTCCTGACTTTC.

This chain connects TRBV9 to TRBJ2-1, with D hard to call. Germline V lookup: CDR1 SGDLS, CDR2 YYNGEE. Trimming stripped 0 bases from V and 8 bases from J, with 12 bases between. CDR3 size: 14 residues. CDR3 DNA: TGTGCCAGCAGCGTAGCCCACGAGCAGTATGAGCAGTTCTTC. Protein: CASSVAHEQYEQFF.

This rearrangement joins TRBV7-2 to TRBJ1-2; the D gene is possibly TRBD1 (6 bases). Germline assignment: CDR1 SGHTA and CDR2 FQGNSA. The ends were cut back, 5 bases at V and 8 bases at J, with 18 bases in the middle. The length of the CDR3 is 14 residues. CDR3 DNA sequence: TGTGCCAGCAGCCCGAAGTCAGGGGCGCCCGGCTACACCTTC. It yields the protein CASSPKSGAPGYTF.